These T cell receptor beta chains were read from a single sample in a study of T cell responses to AZD1222 COVID-19 vaccine. This table comes from immunoSEQ multiplex PCR, and its TCRdb copy is limited to in-frame clones, with some not included. Seen here are 150,000 to 180,000 clones, over 85% observed once, and the top ten hold approximately 17%. Sequencing was performed on peripheral blood, taken on day 0 of AZD1222 vaccination. These receptors came from an adult in good health. Both conserved end residues are trimmed from each CDR3. The D gene is left open where the match is weak.

j_gene | v_gene | d_gene | CDR3aa
TRBJ1-4 | TRBV10-3 | TRBD1 | AISVRQGLNEKLF
TRBJ1-6 | TRBV14 | . | ASSQVNLSSLH
TRBJ1-1 | TRBV6-1 | TRBD1 | ASSERAGGAF
TRBJ1-3 | TRBV6-5 | TRBD1 | ASSLQGALGNTIY
TRBJ1-4 | TRBV18 | . | ASSPGTGAEKLF
TRBJ1-6 | TRBV4-1 | . | ASSQDQGQGSNSPLH
TRBJ2-6 | TRBV9 | TRBD1 | ASSGQGSHSGANVLT
TRBJ1-6 | TRBV7-3 | . | ASSLAGPTNSPLH
TRBJ1-2 | TRBV18 | TRBD1 | ASSLRQGPYGYT
TRBJ2-3 | TRBV9 | TRBD2 | ASSVGSAGGDTQY
TRBJ2-5 | TRBV29-1 | TRBD2 | SVAGTSDQETQY
TRBJ2-2 | TRBV4-1 | TRBD2 | ASSRGGNTGELF
TRBJ1-1 | TRBV5-1 | . | ASRFGDGTEAF
TRBJ2-5 | TRBV3-1/TRBV3-2 | TRBD2 | ASSRAGGVETQY
TRBJ1-2 | TRBV11-2 | . | ASSLTGSDGYT